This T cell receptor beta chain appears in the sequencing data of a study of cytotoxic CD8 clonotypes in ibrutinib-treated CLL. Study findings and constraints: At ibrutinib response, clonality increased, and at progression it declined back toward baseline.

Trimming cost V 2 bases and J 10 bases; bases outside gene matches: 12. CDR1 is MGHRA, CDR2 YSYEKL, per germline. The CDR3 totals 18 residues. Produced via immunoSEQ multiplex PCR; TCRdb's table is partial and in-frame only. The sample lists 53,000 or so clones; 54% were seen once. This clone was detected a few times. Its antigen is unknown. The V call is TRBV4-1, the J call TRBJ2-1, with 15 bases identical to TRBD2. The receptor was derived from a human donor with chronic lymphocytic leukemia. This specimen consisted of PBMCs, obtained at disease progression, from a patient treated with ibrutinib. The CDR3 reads CASSQQVGLAGGPVEQFF. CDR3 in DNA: TGCGCCAGCAGCCAACAAGTTGGACTAGCGGGGGGGCCGGTCGAGCAGTTCTTC.